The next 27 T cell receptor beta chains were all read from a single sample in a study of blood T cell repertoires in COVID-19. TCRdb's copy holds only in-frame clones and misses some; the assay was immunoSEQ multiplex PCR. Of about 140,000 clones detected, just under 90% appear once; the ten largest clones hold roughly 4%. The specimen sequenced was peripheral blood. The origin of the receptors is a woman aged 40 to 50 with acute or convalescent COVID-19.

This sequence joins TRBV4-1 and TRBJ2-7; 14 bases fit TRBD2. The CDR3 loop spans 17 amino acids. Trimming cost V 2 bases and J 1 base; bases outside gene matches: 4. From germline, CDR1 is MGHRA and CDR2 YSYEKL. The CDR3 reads CASSQSGLAGVSYEQYF. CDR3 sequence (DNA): TGCGCCAGCAGCCAATCGGGACTAGCGGGAGTATCCTACGAGCAGTACTTC.

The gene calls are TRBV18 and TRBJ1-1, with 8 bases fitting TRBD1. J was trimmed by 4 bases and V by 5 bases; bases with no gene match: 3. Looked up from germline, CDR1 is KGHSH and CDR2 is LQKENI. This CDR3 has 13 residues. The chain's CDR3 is CASSSGQATEAFF. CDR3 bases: TGTGCCAGCTCATCGGGACAGGCCACTGAAGCTTTCTTT.

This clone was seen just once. In DNA, the CDR3 is TGTGCCAGCAGCCTCGCGACCGGCGGGACTGAAGCTTTCTTT. The encoded protein is CASSLATGGTEAFF. The rearrangement joins TRBV27 to TRBJ1-1; D uncertain. In germline, CDR1 is MNHEY, CDR2 SMNVEV (reference sequence). The CDR3 spans 14 residues. The V and J ends lost 6 bases and 5 bases respectively, with 16 bases between them.

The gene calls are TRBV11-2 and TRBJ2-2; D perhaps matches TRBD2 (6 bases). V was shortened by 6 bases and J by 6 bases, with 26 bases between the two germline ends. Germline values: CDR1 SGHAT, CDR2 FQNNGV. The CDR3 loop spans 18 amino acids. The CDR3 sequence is CASSSVGGGSGRAGELFF. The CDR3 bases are TGTGCCAGCAGTTCAGTGGGAGGTGGTAGCGGCCGGGCCGGGGAGCTGTTTTTT.

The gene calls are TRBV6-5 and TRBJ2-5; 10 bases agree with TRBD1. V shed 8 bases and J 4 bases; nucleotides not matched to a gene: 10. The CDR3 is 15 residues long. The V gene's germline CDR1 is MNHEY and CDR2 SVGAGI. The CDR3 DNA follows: TGTGCCAGCGGACAGGGGGGGCGGCTGGGAGAGACCCAGTACTTC. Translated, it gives CASGQGGRLGETQYF.

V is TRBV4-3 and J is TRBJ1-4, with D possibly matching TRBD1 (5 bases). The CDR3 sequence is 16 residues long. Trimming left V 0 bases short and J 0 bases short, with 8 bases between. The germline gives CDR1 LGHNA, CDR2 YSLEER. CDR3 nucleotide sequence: TGCGCCAGCAGCCAAGATGGGGCAGCAACTAATGAAAAACTGTTTTTT. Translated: CASSQDGAATNEKLFF.

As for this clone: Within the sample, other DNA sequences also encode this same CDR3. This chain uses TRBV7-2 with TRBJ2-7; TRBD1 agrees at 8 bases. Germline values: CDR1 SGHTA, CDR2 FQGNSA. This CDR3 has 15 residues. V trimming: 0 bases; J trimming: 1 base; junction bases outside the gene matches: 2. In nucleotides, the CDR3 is TGTGCCAGCAGCTTAGCCGGGACAGGTTCCTACGAGCAGTACTTC. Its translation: CASSLAGTGSYEQYF.

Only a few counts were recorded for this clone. The DNA of the CDR3 is TGTGCCAGCCTTAGGACAGGCACCTACGAGCAGTACTTC. Translation gives CASLRTGTYEQYF. This sequence joins TRBV6-5 and TRBJ2-7, with 7 nucleotides matching TRBD1. The junction had 6 bases not matched to a gene; V was cut back by 8 bases and J by 2 bases. The germline gives CDR1 MNHEY, CDR2 SVGAGI. This CDR3 is built from 13 residues.

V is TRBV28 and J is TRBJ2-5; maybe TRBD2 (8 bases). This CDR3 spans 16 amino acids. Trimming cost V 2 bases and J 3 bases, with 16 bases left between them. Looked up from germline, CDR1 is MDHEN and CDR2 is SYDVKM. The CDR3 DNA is TGTGCCAGCAGTTTAAACGGCGGGGGGACAGAAGAGACCCAGTACTTC. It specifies CASSLNGGGTEETQYF.

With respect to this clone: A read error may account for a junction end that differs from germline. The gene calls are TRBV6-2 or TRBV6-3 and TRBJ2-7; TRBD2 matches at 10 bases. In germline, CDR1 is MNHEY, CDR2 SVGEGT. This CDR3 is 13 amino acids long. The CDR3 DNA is TGTGCCAGCAGTTCGCGACTAGCGGGTGAGCAGTCCTTC. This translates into CASSSRLAGEQSF.

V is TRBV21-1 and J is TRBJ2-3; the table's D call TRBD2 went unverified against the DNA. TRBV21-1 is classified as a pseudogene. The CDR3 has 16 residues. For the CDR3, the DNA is TGTGCCAGCAGCTACCCGGGGGGCAGGGGATTAGATACGCAGTATTTT. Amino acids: CASSYPGGRGLDTQYF.

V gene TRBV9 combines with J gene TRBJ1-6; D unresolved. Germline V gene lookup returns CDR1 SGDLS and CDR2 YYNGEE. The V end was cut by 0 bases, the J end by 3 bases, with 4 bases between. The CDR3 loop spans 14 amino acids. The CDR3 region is CASSVDIYNSPLHF. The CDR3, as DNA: TGTGCCAGCAGCGTAGACATCTATAATTCACCCCTCCACTTT.

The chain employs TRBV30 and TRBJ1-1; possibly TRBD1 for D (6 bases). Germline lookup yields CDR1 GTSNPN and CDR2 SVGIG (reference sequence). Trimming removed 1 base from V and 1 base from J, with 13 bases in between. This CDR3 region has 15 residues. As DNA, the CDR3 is TGTGCCTGGAGTGCCAAATGGGGGCAGAACACTGAAGCTTTCTTT. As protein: CAWSAKWGQNTEAFF.

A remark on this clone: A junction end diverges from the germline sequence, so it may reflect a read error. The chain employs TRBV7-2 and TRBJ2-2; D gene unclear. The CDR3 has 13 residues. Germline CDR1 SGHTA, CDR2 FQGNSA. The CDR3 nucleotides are TGTGCCAGCAGCCCTACTATCACCGTGGAGCTGTTTTTT. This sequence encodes CASSPTITVELFF.

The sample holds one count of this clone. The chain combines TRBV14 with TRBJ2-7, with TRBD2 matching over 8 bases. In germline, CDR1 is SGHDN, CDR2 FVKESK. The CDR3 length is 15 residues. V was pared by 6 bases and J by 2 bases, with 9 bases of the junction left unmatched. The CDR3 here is CASRRSGSPTYEQYF. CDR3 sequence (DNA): TGTGCCAGCAGGAGGAGCGGGAGCCCAACCTACGAGCAGTACTTC. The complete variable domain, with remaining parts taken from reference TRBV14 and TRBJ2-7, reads EAGVTQFPSHSVIEKGQTVTLRCDPISGHDNLYWYRRVMGKEIKFLLHFVKESKQDESGMPNNRFLAERTGGTYSTLKVQPAELEDSGVYFCASRRSGSPTYEQYFGPGTRLTVT.

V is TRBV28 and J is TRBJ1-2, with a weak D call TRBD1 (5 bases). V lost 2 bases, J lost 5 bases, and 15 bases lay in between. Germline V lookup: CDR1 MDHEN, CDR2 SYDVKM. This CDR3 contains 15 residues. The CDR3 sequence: CASSLPGHGWYGYTF. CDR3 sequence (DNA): TGTGCCAGCAGTTTACCTGGACACGGCTGGTATGGCTACACCTTC.

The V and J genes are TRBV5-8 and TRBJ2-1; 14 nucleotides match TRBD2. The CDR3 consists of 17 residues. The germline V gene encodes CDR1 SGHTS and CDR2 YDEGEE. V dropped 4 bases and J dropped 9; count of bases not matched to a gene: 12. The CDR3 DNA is TGTGCCAGCAGCCAAGGACTAGCGGGGGGCCTGATCGTTGAGCAGTTCTTC. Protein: CASSQGLAGGLIVEQFF.

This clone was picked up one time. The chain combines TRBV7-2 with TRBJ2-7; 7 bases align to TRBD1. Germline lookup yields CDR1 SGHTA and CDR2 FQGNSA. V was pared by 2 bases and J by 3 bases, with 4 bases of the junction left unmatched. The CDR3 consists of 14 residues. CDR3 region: CASSLSWDSYEQYF. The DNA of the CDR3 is TGTGCCAGCAGCTTATCTTGGGACAGCTACGAGCAGTACTTC.

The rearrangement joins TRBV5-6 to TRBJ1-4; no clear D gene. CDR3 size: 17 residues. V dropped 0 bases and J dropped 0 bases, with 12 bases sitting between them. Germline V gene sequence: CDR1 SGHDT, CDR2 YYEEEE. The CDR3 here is CASSLGWQAATNEKLFF. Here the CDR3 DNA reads TGTGCCAGCAGCTTGGGGTGGCAGGCCGCAACTAATGAAAAACTGTTTTTT.

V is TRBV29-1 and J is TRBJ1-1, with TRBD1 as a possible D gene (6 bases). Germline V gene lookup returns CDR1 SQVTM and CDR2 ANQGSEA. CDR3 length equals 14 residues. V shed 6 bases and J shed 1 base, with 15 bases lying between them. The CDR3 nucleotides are TGCAGCGTCGGGGGGGGCAGGGCGAACACTGAAGCTTTCTTT. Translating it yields CSVGGGRANTEAFF.

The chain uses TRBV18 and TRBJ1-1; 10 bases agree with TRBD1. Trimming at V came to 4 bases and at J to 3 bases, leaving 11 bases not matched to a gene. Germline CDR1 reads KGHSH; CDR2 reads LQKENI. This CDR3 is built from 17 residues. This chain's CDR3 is CASSRSDPGTGDTEAFF. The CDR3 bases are TGTGCCAGCTCACGATCGGATCCCGGGACAGGGGACACTGAAGCTTTCTTT.

Here the CDR3 DNA reads TGTGCCAGCAGCTTAGGGCGACTAGCGGGGGGGCTCGAGGAGACCCAGTACTTC. Amino acids: CASSLGRLAGGLEETQYF. The chain has TRBV7-2 and TRBJ2-5; 14 bases are shared with TRBD2. Losses at the gene ends were 1 base for V and 5 bases for J; bases not matched to a gene: 9. The CDR3 runs to 18 residues. Per germline, CDR1 SGHTA and CDR2 FQGNSA.

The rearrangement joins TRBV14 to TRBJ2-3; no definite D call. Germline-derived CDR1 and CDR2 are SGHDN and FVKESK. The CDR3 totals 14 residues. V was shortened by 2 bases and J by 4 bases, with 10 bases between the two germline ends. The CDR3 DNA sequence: TGTGCCAGCAGCCAAAAGATTAGTCCAGATACGCAGTATTTT. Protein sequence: CASSQKISPDTQYF.

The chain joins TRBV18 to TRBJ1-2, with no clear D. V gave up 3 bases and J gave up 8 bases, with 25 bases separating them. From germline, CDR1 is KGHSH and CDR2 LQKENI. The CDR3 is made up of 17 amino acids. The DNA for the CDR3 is TGTGCCAGCTCACCTCTGGGGAGAGGCCTTGGGCCTATAGGCTACACCTTC. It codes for CASSPLGRGLGPIGYTF. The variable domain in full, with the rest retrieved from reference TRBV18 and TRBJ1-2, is NAGVMQNPRHLVRRRGQEARLRCSPMKGHSHVYWYRQLPEEGLKFMVYLQKENIIDESGMPKERFSAEFPKEGPSILRIQQVVRGDSAAYFCASSPLGRGLGPIGYTFGSGTRLTVV.

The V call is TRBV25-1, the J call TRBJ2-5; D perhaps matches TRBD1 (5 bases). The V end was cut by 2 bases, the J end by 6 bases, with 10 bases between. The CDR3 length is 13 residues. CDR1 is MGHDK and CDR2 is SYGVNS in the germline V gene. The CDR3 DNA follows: TGTGCCAGCAGTGAAGGGGCCGGCAAGACCCAGTACTTC. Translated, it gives CASSEGAGKTQYF.

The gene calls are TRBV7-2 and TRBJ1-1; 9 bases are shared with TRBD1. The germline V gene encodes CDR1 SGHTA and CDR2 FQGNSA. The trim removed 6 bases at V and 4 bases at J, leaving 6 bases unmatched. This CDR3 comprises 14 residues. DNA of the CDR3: TGTGCCAGCAGACAGGGGGCCCGCAGCACTGAAGCTTTCTTT. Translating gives CASRQGARSTEAFF.

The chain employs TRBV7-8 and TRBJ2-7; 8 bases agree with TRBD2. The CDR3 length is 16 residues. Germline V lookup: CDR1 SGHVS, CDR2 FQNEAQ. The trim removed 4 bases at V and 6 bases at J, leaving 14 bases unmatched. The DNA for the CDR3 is TGTGCCAGCAGCTGGCTCTTCAGCGGGAGTGTGTCCGAGCAGTACTTC. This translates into CASSWLFSGSVSEQYF.